This record concerns one TCR beta chain sequence. Antigen: not known. TCRdb recomputed calls from the 5' RACE reads with MiXCR, one row per CDR3 protein. The profile covers under 450,000 distinct CDR3 sequences, with roughly 17% appearing a single time and 0.95% to 1.1% taken by the ten largest. The record originates from a study of CD8 T cells in ankylosing spondylitis. Overall study findings and caveats: It appeared that ankylosing spondylitis blood was characterized by a TCR beta motif of fewer than ten highly homologous variants.

Germline V gives CDR1 DFQATT, CDR2 SNEGSKA (reference sequence). This CDR3 region has 12 residues. The trim removed 5 bases at V and 3 bases at J, leaving 2 bases unmatched. The specimen was blood, either unsorted or a sorted T cell fraction (not recorded which). The V gene is TRBV20-1, the J gene TRBJ2-5, with 8 bases aligning to TRBD1. The sequence derives from a male donor with ankylosing spondylitis. CDR3 DNA sequence: TGCAGTGCTGGGGGACAGGAAGAGACCCAGTACTTC. Protein sequence: CSAGGQEETQYF.